Shown below are 20 T cell receptor beta chains from a single sample sequenced in a study of blood T cell repertoires in COVID-19. Using immunoSEQ multiplex PCR, the repertoire was profiled, and TCRdb retains in-frame clones only, with some absent. In the table there are 270,000 or so clones, about nine tenths of which are singletons. The sample consisted of PBMCs or T cells enriched from blood (not recorded which). The origin of the receptors is a woman in her twenties or thirties with acute COVID-19.

This clone occurred once. This sequence joins TRBV6-5 and TRBJ1-1; 7 nucleotides agree with TRBD1. V trimming: 6 bases; J trimming: 3 bases; junction bases outside the gene matches: 10. Germline V gene data show CDR1 as MNHEY and CDR2 as SVGAGI. This CDR3 contains 15 residues. The CDR3 sequence: CASRRDREADTEAFF. The CDR3 nucleotides read TGTGCCAGCAGGCGCGACAGGGAAGCGGACACTGAAGCTTTCTTT.

In this sample, this clone turned up once. The J gene is TRBJ1-1, the V gene TRBV9; TRBD1 matches 8 bases. The CDR3 has 14 residues. J lost 4 bases, V lost 0 bases, and 2 bases had no gene match. CDR1 is SGDLS and CDR2 is YYNGEE in the germline V gene. The CDR3 coding sequence is TGTGCCAGCAGCGTAGGTACAGGGGGCACTGAAGCTTTCTTT. The encoded protein is CASSVGTGGTEAFF.

The chain couples TRBV27 to TRBJ2-2, with D possibly being TRBD2 (5 bases). Germline loops: CDR1 MNHEY, CDR2 SMNVEV (reference sequence). The CDR3 is 17 residues long. Trimming took 7 bases from V and 3 from J, leaving 21 bases between them. The CDR3 protein is CASKNLGAAPDTGELFF. CDR3 DNA sequence: TGTGCCAGCAAAAATCTGGGAGCGGCACCTGACACCGGGGAGCTGTTTTTT.

This clone was seen just once. The CDR3 region has the DNA TGTGCCAGTACTTTTGGACAGGTGAACACTGAAGCTTTCTTT. This gives the protein CASTFGQVNTEAFF. The rearrangement uses TRBV19 and TRBJ1-1, with 7 positions matching TRBD1. The germline gives CDR1 LNHDA, CDR2 SQIVND (reference sequence). V shed 7 bases, J shed 0 bases, and the junction held 5 bases outside the gene matches. This CDR3 has 14 residues. The whole variable domain, remainder taken from reference TRBV19 and TRBJ1-1, is DGGITQSPKYLFRKEGQNVTLSCEQNLNHDAMYWYRQDPGQGLRLIYYSQIVNDFQKGDIAEGYSVSREKKESFPLTVTSAQKNPTAFYLCASTFGQVNTEAFFGQGTRLTVV.

The V call is TRBV28, the J call TRBJ1-5, with D possibly being TRBD1 (5 bases). This CDR3 contains 15 residues. CDR1 MDHEN and CDR2 SYDVKM come from the germline V gene. Trimming removed 5 bases from V and 0 bases from J, with 11 bases in between. CDR3 bases: TGTGCCAGCAGTCTCCTCGGGGGTAGCAATCAGCCCCAGCATTTT. It is translated as CASSLLGGSNQPQHF.

This clone was found once. This chain uses TRBV4-2 with TRBJ2-1, with D perhaps TRBD2 (5 bases). Germline CDR1 and CDR2: LGHNA and YNFKEQ. V gave up 0 bases and J gave up 4 bases, with 16 bases separating them. The CDR3 contains 17 residues. As DNA, the CDR3 is TGTGCCAGCAGCCAAGATTGGGCGGGTCCCCCGTACAATGAGCAGTTCTTC. This encodes CASSQDWAGPPYNEQFF.

This chain connects TRBV6-6 to TRBJ2-3; a weak D match, TRBD2 (6 bases). V lost 4 bases to trimming and J lost 8 bases, with 13 bases between them. The CDR3 totals 13 residues. Germline loops: CDR1 MNHNY, CDR2 SVGAGI (reference sequence). CDR3 region: CASSWTTMGTQYF. The DNA of the CDR3 is TGTGCCAGCAGTTGGACTACCATGGGTACGCAGTATTTT.

This sequence joins TRBV9 and TRBJ1-6; weak D call: TRBD1 (6 bases). Germline CDR1 SGDLS, CDR2 YYNGEE. This CDR3 contains 16 residues. Trimming removed 2 bases at V and 0 bases at J, with 9 bases between. The CDR3 sequence: CASSVARGSYNSPLHF. In DNA form, the CDR3 reads TGTGCCAGCAGCGTGGCCAGGGGCTCCTATAATTCACCCCTCCACTTT.

J is TRBJ2-7 and V is TRBV9, with 10 bases that match TRBD2. J gave up 0 bases and V 3 bases, and 6 bases lay outside the gene matches. The CDR3 consists of 16 residues. The germline V gene has CDR1 SGDLS and CDR2 YYNGEE. This CDR3 reads CASSDPLAGGSYEQYF. The CDR3, as DNA: TGTGCCAGCAGCGACCCGTTAGCGGGAGGCTCCTACGAGCAGTACTTC.

The chain recombines TRBV10-3 with TRBJ2-2; 10 bases are a match to TRBD1. The germline V gene has CDR1 ENHRY and CDR2 SYGVKD. V dropped 1 base and J dropped 7; count of bases not matched to a gene: 18. CDR3 length: 20 residues. Written as DNA, the CDR3 is TGTGCCATCAGTGAGTTGAGACCGACAGGGGGCGCGGCAAATGTCGGGGAGCTGTTTTTT. Translating gives CAISELRPTGGAANVGELFF.

This sequence joins TRBV30 and TRBJ2-7; 10 bases line up with TRBD1. V was clipped by 3 bases and J by 5 bases; unmatched bases: 10. The CDR3 length is 15 residues. The germline gives CDR1 GTSNPN, CDR2 SVGIG (reference sequence). As DNA, the CDR3 is TGTGCCTGGAGAAAACGCGGGACAGGGGACCACGAGCAGTACTTC. Translated: CAWRKRGTGDHEQYF.

This chain connects TRBV14 to TRBJ2-3, with 7 bases identical to TRBD2. The junction had 11 bases not matched to a gene; V was cut back by 3 bases and J by 2 bases. CDR1 and CDR2 (germline): SGHDN, FVKESK. The CDR3 length is 17 residues. CDR3: CASSHYGRGGPTDTQYF. CDR3 DNA sequence: TGTGCCAGCAGCCATTATGGGAGGGGAGGACCCACAGATACGCAGTATTTT.

CDR3 in amino acids: CASKTALNTEAFF. DNA for the CDR3: TGTGCCAGTAAGACAGCCTTGAACACTGAAGCTTTCTTT. The chain is built from TRBV7-8 and TRBJ1-1; tentatively, D is TRBD1 (5 bases). This CDR3 has 13 amino acids. Germline lookup yields CDR1 SGHVS and CDR2 FQNEAQ. V dropped 9 bases and J dropped 0 bases, with 11 bases sitting between them.

V is TRBV7-9 and J is TRBJ1-6; D unclear. The CDR3 covers 15 residues. The germline V gene encodes CDR1 SEHNR and CDR2 FQNEAQ (reference sequence). V was cut by 7 bases and J by 0 bases, with 10 bases left in between. In DNA, the CDR3 is TGTGCCAGCACCGCAGCGAGCTCCTATAATTCACCCCTCCACTTT. Protein product: CASTAASSYNSPLHF.

This clone turned up a few times. The chain recombines TRBV7-7 with TRBJ2-5; TRBD2 matches 7 bases. CDR3 size: 15 residues. V lost 1 base and J lost 4; bases outside the gene matches: 6. Germline CDR1 SSHAT, CDR2 FNYEAQ (reference sequence). CDR3 DNA: TGTGCCAGCAGCTTAGTGGCCAGGGAGGGAGAGACCCAGTACTTC. Its protein product is CASSLVAREGETQYF.

This clone is a singleton in its sample. V and J are TRBV7-9 and TRBJ1-5, with 12 bases that match TRBD1. The CDR3 covers 19 residues. V lost 0 bases and J lost 1; bases outside the gene matches: 7. Germline V gene data show CDR1 as SEHNR and CDR2 as FQNEAQ (reference sequence). The CDR3, as DNA: TGTGCCAGCAGCTTAGCCCTGGGACAGGGGGCGTCCAGCAATCAGCCCCAGCATTTT. This gives the protein CASSLALGQGASSNQPQHF.

The chain couples TRBV24-1 to TRBJ2-1, with D perhaps matching TRBD1 (6 bases). Deletions cut 0 bases from V and 4 bases from J, with 18 bases between. The CDR3 spans 18 residues. Germline CDR1 reads KGHDR; CDR2 reads SFDVKD. In DNA form, the CDR3 reads TGTGCCACCAGTGATTTGTCGGTAGGGGGTGGGCTTTACAATGAGCAGTTCTTC. It specifies CATSDLSVGGGLYNEQFF.

The J gene is TRBJ2-7, the V gene TRBV10-3; 7 nucleotides align to TRBD1. This CDR3 contains 15 residues. Germline assignment: CDR1 ENHRY and CDR2 SYGVKD. Unmatched junction bases numbered 3, after V lost 0 bases and J lost 1 base. The CDR3 region has the DNA TGTGCCATCAGTGAGTCCCTACAGGGGTCCTACGAGCAGTACTTC. This gives the protein CAISESLQGSYEQYF.

This chain uses TRBV7-9 with TRBJ2-7, with 11 bases lining up with TRBD2. Germline trimming cut 5 bases from V and 3 bases from J; bases unmatched to any gene: 6. This CDR3 region has 15 residues. Germline CDR1 reads SEHNR; CDR2 reads FQNEAQ (reference sequence). CDR3 nucleotide sequence: TGTGCCAGCAGCGTAACTAGCGGGAGCTTCTACGAGCAGTACTTC. This codes for CASSVTSGSFYEQYF.

The genes are TRBV27 and TRBJ2-7, with D perhaps TRBD2 (6 bases). Trimming stripped 4 bases from V and 2 bases from J, with 12 bases between. CDR3 size: 14 residues. The germline V gene has CDR1 MNHEY and CDR2 SMNVEV (reference sequence). CDR3 nucleotides: TGTGCCAGCAGTTGGAGCGGGCCCCCCTACGAGCAGTACTTC. This codes for CASSWSGPPYEQYF.